This TCR beta chain was captured in a study of identical twins. TCRdb reprocessed the 5' RACE reads with MiXCR, giving one entry per CDR3 protein. The table has hundreds of thousands of distinct CDR3 sequences, around a sixth seen once; the top ten hold under 15%. CDR3 length: 13 amino acids. Germline V lookup: CDR1 KGHSH, CDR2 LQKENI. The V segment lost 5 bases and the J segment 7 bases; nucleotides outside the gene matches: 7. This same sample was also part of a study on T cells expressing NK-cell markers. That source adds: Sequenced donors, eight in total, included seven who were HCMV-seropositive and one who was seronegative. Researchers report these clonotypes also headed the CD3+CD56-NKG2C+ fraction in a few donors.

This TCR was recovered from a woman aged 18-29 years in good health. Material for sequencing was PBMCs. This chain links TRBV18 with TRBJ2-5, with TRBD1 identical over 7 bases. DNA for the CDR3: TGTGCCAGCTCAGTCGGACAGGCTTGGACCCAGTACTTC. Translating gives CASSVGQAWTQYF.